Listed below are T cell receptor beta chains from one sample, sequenced in a study of beta chain features in type 1 diabetes. Sequencing used immunoSEQ multiplex PCR; TCRdb keeps in-frame clones, though not all of them. The repertoire holds just under 150,000 clones, 10% to 15% seen once, with approximately 1.3% in the top ten. The sequencing input was central memory CD4+ T cells from blood. The receptors were gathered from a man between 18 and 35 years old with type 1 diabetes. Both conserved end residues are part of each CDR3. D genes are given only for firm matches. Expanded clones are given a class, and other clones once, few, many or no size at all.

few	TRBJ2-5	NA	TRBV4-1	CASSQDSSKETQYF	TGCGCCAGCAGCCAAGATAGCTCTAAAGAGACCCAGTACTTC
NA	TRBJ2-3	NA	TRBV6-6	CASSPSGEDTQYF	TGTGCCAGCAGTCCCTCAGGGGAAGATACGCAGTATTTT
NA	TRBJ1-4	NA	TRBV28	CASRREGKLFF	TGTGCCAGCAGGAGGGAGGGGAAACTGTTTTTT
NA	TRBJ2-7	TRBD1	TRBV4-3	CASSQDLFRDSSYEQYF	TGCGCCAGCAGCCAAGATCTCTTCCGGGACAGCTCCTACGAGCAGTACTTC
NA	TRBJ1-6	NA	TRBV28	CASSPGGGSSPLHF	TGTGCCAGTTCCCCGGGAGGAGGTAGTTCACCCCTCCACTTT
NA	TRBJ1-1	TRBD1	TRBV30	CAWREQGAAFF	TGTGCCTGGAGAGAACAGGGGGCCGCTTTCTTT
NA	TRBJ1-2	TRBD1	TRBV10-3	CAITRDSYTGYTF	TGTGCCATCACCCGGGACAGCTACACTGGCTACACCTTC
few	TRBJ1-6	TRBD1	TRBV6-5	CASSRDSNSPLHF	TGTGCCAGCAGTAGGGACAGTAATTCACCCCTCCACTTT
few	TRBJ2-3	NA	TRBV6-6	CASSYLGRAVGDTQYF	TGTGCCAGCAGTTACTTGGGTAGGGCAGTCGGAGATACGCAGTATTTT
few	TRBJ2-1	TRBD2	TRBV7-9	CASSLTSGAYNEQFF	TGTGCCAGCAGCTTGACTAGCGGGGCCTACAATGAGCAGTTCTTC
NA	TRBJ1-1	NA	TRBV7-2	CASSRDVGEAFF	TGTGCCAGCAGCCGGGACGTCGGGGAAGCTTTCTTT
NA	TRBJ2-2	NA	TRBV10-3	CAIRGSGNTGELFF	TGTGCCATCAGGGGCTCCGGGAACACCGGGGAGCTGTTTTTT
NA	TRBJ2-4	NA	TRBV6-5	CASSTSGLAKNIQYF	TGTGCCAGCAGTACCTCCGGGCTAGCCAAAAACATTCAGTACTTC
NA	TRBJ1-5	NA	TRBV29-1	CSVGGEPYQPQHF	TGCAGCGTTGGGGGAGAACCCTATCAGCCCCAGCATTTT
few	TRBJ1-5	NA	TRBV5-6	CASSLSDGRNEPQHF	TGTGCCAGCAGCCTATCGGACGGCAGGAACGAGCCCCAGCATTTT
NA	TRBJ2-3	TRBD2	TRBV10-3	CAISETRLAGSTDTQYF	TGTGCCATCAGTGAGACCCGACTAGCGGGGAGCACAGATACGCAGTATTTT
NA	TRBJ1-1	NA	TRBV29-1	CSVGLTFNTEAFF	TGCAGCGTTGGCCTCACCTTTAACACTGAAGCTTTCTTT
NA	TRBJ1-4	NA	TRBV18	CASSGTNEKLFF	TGTGCCAGCTCAGGAACTAATGAAAAACTGTTTTTT
few	TRBJ2-7	NA	TRBV21-1	CASSKSPCSYEQYF	TGTGCCAGCAGCAAAAGCCCGTGCTCCTACGAGCAGTACTTC
many	TRBJ2-1	TRBD1	TRBV4-1	CASSHPGQGGNEQFF	TGCGCCAGCAGCCACCCGGGACAGGGGGGCAATGAGCAGTTCTTC
few	TRBJ2-5	NA	TRBV9	CASTLGPNTQETQYF	TGTGCCAGCACCCTCGGACCGAACACCCAAGAGACCCAGTACTTC
NA	TRBJ2-5	NA	TRBV18	CASSQAAYQETQYF	TGTGCCAGCTCACAGGCGGCATACCAAGAGACCCAGTACTTC
few	TRBJ2-3	NA	TRBV7-6	CASSWSSTDTQYF	TGTGCCAGCAGCTGGTCCAGCACAGATACGCAGTATTTT
many	TRBJ1-3	NA	TRBV4-1	CASSQGQLSGNTIYF	TGCGCCAGCAGCCAGGGACAATTATCTGGAAACACCATATATTTT
few	TRBJ1-5	NA	TRBV6-6	CASTKTAMGPQHF	TGTGCCAGCACGAAGACGGCCATGGGACCCCAGCATTTT
many	TRBJ2-4	NA	TRBV7-2	CASSLDSGPWHF	TGTGCCAGCAGCTTAGATTCGGGGCCCTGGCACTTC
NA	TRBJ2-7	NA	TRBV9	CASSVAWDYEQYF	TGTGCCAGCAGCGTAGCTTGGGACTACGAGCAGTACTTC
few	TRBJ1-2	TRBD1	TRBV30	CAWSHGTGYGYTF	TGTGCCTGGAGTCACGGGACAGGATATGGCTACACCTTC
NA	TRBJ1-2	NA	TRBV2	CASSPLKLNPSTF	TGTGCCAGCAGCCCACTTAAACTAAACCCGTCCACCTTC
once	TRBJ1-2	NA	TRBV28	CASSPGTFSYGYTF	TGTGCCAGCAGTCCCGGGACGTTTTCATATGGCTACACCTTC
NA	TRBJ1-6	TRBD1	TRBV5-6	CASSSDGTGTSSYNSPLHF	TGTGCCAGCAGCTCGGACGGGACAGGAACGAGCTCCTATAATTCACCCCTCCACTTT
few	TRBJ2-3	TRBD1	TRBV5-1	CASSFGDRGSTDTQYF	TGCGCCAGCAGCTTCGGGGACAGGGGTTCCACAGATACGCAGTATTTT
few	TRBJ2-3	NA	TRBV5-1	CASTPRAGGTDTQYF	TGCGCCAGCACACCACGCGCCGGAGGGACAGATACGCAGTATTTT
NA	TRBJ1-1	NA	TRBV7-9	CASSYETEAFF	TGTGCCAGCAGCTACGAGACTGAAGCTTTCTTT
NA	TRBJ2-1	NA	TRBV1	CTSGKNYNEQFF	TGCACCAGCGGAAAGAATTACAATGAGCAGTTCTTC
few	TRBJ1-1	TRBD1	TRBV2	CASSPPGQGALNTEAFF	TGTGCCAGCAGTCCCCCGGGACAGGGGGCCCTGAACACTGAAGCTTTCTTT
few	TRBJ1-2	NA	TRBV28	CASSPRPGGGYTF	TGTGCCAGCAGCCCCCGGCCAGGAGGAGGCTACACCTTC
NA	TRBJ2-5	NA	TRBV29-1	CSVDGGRETQYF	TGCAGCGTTGATGGAGGGCGGGAGACCCAGTACTTC
NA	TRBJ1-1	NA	TRBV11-2	CASSSTDRANTEAFF	TGTGCCAGCAGCTCAACCGACAGAGCGAACACTGAAGCTTTCTTT
NA	TRBJ2-1	NA	TRBV6-6	CASNQGGDHSYNEQFF	TGTGCCAGCAACCAGGGGGGAGACCACTCCTACAATGAGCAGTTCTTC
few	TRBJ1-5	NA	TRBV6-5	CASRYGESQPQHF	TGTGCCAGCAGATATGGGGAGAGTCAGCCCCAGCATTTT
NA	TRBJ2-6	TRBD1	TRBV28	CASSSPQGQAGANVLTF	TGTGCCAGCAGTTCTCCCCAGGGACAGGCTGGGGCCAACGTCCTGACTTTC
many	TRBJ2-1	NA	TRBV10-1	CASSDPPGNEQFF	TGCGCCAGCAGTGATCCTCCCGGGAATGAGCAGTTCTTC